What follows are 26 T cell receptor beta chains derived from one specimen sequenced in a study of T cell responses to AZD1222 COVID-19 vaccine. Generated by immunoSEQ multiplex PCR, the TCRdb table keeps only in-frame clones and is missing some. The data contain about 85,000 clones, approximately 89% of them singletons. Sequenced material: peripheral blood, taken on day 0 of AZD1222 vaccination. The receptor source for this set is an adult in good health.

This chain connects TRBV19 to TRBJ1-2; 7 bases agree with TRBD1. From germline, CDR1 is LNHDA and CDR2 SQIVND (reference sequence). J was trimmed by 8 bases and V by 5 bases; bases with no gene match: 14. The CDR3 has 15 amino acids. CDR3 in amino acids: CASSPRGRGDSGYTF. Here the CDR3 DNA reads TGTGCCAGTAGTCCCCGGGGCAGGGGGGATTCGGGCTACACCTTC.

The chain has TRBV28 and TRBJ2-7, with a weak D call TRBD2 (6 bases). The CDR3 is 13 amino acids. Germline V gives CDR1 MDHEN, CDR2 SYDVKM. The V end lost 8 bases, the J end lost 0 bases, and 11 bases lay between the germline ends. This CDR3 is CASRQGGSYEQYF. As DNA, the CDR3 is TGTGCCAGCCGGCAGGGAGGCTCCTACGAGCAGTACTTC.

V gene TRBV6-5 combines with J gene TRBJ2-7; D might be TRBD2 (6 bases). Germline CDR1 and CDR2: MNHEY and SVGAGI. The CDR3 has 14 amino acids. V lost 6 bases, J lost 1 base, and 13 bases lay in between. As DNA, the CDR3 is TGTGCCAGCAGCCGGGACTCCAAATCCTACGAGCAGTACTTC. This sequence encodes CASSRDSKSYEQYF.

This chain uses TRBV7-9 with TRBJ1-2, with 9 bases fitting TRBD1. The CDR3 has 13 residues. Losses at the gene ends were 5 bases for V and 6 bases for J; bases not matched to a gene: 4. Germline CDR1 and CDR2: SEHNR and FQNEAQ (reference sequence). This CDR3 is CASSQGQGDGYTF. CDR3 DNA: TGTGCCAGCAGCCAGGGACAGGGAGATGGCTACACCTTC.

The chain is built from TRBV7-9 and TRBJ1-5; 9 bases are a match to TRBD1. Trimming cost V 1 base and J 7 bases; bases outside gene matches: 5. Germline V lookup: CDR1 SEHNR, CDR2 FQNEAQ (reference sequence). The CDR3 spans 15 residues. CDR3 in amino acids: CASSLGWDRAQPQHF. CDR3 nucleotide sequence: TGTGCCAGCAGCTTAGGGTGGGACAGGGCACAGCCCCAGCATTTT.

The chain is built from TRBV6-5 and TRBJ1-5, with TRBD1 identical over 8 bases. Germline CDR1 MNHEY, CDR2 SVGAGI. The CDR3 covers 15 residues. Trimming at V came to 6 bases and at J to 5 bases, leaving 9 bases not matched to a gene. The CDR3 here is CASRSTGAGDQPQHF. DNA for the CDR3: TGTGCCAGCAGATCGACAGGGGCTGGGGATCAGCCCCAGCATTTT.

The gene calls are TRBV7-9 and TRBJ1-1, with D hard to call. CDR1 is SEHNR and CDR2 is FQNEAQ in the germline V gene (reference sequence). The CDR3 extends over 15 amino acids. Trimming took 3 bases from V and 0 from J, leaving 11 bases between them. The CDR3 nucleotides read TGTGCCAGCAGCTTCGGTCTTCTGATGAACACTGAAGCTTTCTTT. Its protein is CASSFGLLMNTEAFF. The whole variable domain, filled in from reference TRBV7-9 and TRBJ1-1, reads DTGVSQNPRHKITKRGQNVTFRCDPISEHNRLYWYRQTLGQGPEFLTYFQNEAQLEKSRLLSDRFSAERPKGSFSTLEIQRTEQGDSAMYLCASSFGLLMNTEAFFGQGTRLTVV.

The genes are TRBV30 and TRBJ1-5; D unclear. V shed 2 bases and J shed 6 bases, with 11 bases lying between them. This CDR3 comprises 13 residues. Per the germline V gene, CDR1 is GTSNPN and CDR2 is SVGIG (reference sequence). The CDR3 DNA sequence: TGTGCCTGGAGTCTGACGGGTGGTCAGCCCCAGCATTTT. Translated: CAWSLTGGQPQHF.

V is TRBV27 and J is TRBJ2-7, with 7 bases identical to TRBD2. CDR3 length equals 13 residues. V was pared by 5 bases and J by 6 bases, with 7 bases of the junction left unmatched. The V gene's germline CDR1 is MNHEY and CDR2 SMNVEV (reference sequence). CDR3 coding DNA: TGTGCCAGCAGTGGACTTGGGGGGGGCGAGCAGTACTTC. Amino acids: CASSGLGGGEQYF.

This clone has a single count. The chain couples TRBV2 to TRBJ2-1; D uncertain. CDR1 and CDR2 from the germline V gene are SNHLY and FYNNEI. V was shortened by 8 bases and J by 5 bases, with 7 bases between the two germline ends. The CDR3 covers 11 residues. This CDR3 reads CASGWHNEQFF. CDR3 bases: TGTGCCAGCGGCTGGCACAATGAGCAGTTCTTC.

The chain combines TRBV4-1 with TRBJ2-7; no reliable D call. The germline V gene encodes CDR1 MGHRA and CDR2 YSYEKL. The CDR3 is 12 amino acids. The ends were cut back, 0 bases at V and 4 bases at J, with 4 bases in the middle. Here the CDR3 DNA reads TGCGCCAGCAGCCAAGATTTATACGAGCAGTACTTC. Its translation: CASSQDLYEQYF.

CDR3 in amino acids: CASKWRERPGELFF. The CDR3 DNA sequence: TGTGCCAGCAAGTGGCGGGAGCGGCCCGGGGAGCTGTTTTTT. The chain employs TRBV6-5 and TRBJ2-2, with TRBD2 matching 7 bases. Germline V CDR1 and CDR2: MNHEY, SVGAGI. V shed 7 bases, J shed 6 bases, and the junction held 8 bases outside the gene matches. CDR3 length equals 14 residues.

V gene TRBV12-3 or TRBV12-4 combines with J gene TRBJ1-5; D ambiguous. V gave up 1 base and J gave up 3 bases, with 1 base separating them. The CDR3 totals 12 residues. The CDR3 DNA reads TGTGCCAGCAGTTTAGACAATCAGCCCCAGCATTTT. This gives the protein CASSLDNQPQHF.

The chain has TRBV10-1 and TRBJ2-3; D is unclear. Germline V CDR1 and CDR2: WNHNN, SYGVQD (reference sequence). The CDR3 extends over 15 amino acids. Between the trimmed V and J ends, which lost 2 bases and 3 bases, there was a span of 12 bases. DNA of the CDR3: TGCGCCAGCAGTGAGATGGGCACGGGTACAGATACGCAGTATTTT. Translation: CASSEMGTGTDTQYF.

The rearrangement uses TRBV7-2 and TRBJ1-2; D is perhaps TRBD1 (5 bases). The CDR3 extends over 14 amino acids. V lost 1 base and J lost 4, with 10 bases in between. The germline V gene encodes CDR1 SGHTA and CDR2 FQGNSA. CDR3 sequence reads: CASSLDLGGYGYTF. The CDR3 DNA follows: TGTGCCAGCAGCTTAGATCTGGGGGGCTATGGCTACACCTTC.

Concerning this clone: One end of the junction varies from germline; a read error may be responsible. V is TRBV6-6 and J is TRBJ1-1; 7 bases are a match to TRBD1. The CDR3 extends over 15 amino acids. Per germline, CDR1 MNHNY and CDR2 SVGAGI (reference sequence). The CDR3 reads CASSYSGTVNTKAFF. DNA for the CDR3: TGTGCCAGCAGTTACTCTGGGACAGTGAACACTAAAGCTTTCTTT.

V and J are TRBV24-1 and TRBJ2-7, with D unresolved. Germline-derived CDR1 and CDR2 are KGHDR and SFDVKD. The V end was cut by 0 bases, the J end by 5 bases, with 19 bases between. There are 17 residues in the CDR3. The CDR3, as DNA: TGTGCCACCAGTGATTTGCCGGACGGAGAGGTCTGCGACGAGCAGTACTTC. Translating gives CATSDLPDGEVCDEQYF.

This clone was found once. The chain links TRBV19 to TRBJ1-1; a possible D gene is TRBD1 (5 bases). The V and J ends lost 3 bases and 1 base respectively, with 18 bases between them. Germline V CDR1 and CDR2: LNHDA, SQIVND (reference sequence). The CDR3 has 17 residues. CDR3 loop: CASSIRSGGSKNTEAFF. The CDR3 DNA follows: TGTGCCAGTAGTATTAGGTCGGGGGGGTCAAAGAACACTGAAGCTTTCTTT.

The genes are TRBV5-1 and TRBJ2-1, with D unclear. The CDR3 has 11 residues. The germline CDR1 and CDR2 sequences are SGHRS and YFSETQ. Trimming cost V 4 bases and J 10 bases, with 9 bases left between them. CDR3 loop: CASSTVGEQFF. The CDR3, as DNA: TGCGCCAGCAGCACCGTCGGCGAGCAGTTCTTC. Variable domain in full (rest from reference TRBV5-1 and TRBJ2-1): KAGVTQTPRYLIKTRGQQVTLSCSPISGHRSVSWYQQTPGQGLQFLFEYFSETQRNKGNFPGRFSGRQFSNSRSEMNVSTLELGDSALYLCASSTVGEQFFGPGTRLTVL.

The CDR3 region is CATLRLGRTVCGKLFF. DNA of the CDR3: TGCGCCACTCTGCGCTTGGGGAGGACGGTTTGTGGAAAACTGTTTTTT. This chain connects TRBV10-1 to TRBJ1-4; no firm D call. Trimming pared 10 bases from V and 10 bases from J, leaving 28 bases between. The length of the CDR3 is 16 residues. Germline V lookup: CDR1 WNHNN, CDR2 SYGVQD (reference sequence).

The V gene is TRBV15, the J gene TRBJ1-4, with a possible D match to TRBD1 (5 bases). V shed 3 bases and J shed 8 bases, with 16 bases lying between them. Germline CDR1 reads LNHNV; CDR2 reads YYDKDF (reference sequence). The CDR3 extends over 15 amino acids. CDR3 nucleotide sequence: TGTGCCACCAGCAGGGATGTGGGGCTGTACGAAAAACTGTTTTTT. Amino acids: CATSRDVGLYEKLFF.

CDR3 coding DNA: TGTGCCAGCATGGGTAGAGGGGCGGGGAACACTGAAGCTTTCTTT. This translates into CASMGRGAGNTEAFF. The chain uses TRBV6-5 and TRBJ1-1; the D gene is possibly TRBD1 (5 bases). Per germline, CDR1 MNHEY and CDR2 SVGAGI. Between the trimmed V and J ends, which lost 7 bases and 1 base, there was a span of 16 bases. The CDR3 has 15 residues.

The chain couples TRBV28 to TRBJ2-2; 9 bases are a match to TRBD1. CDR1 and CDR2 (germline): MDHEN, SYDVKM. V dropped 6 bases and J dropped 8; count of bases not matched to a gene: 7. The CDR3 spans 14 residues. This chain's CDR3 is CASSPQGAGGELFF. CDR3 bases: TGTGCCAGCAGCCCACAGGGGGCGGGGGGGGAGCTGTTTTTT.

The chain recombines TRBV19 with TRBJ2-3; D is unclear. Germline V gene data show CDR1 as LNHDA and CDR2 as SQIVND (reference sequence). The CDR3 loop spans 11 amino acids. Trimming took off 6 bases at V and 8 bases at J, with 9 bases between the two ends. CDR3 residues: CASRRSGTQYF. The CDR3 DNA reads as TGTGCCAGTAGACGGTCAGGTACGCAGTATTTT.

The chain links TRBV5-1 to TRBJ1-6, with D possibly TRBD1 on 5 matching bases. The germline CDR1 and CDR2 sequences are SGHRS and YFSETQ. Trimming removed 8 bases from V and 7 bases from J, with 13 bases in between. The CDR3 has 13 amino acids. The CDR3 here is CASQGGWNSPLHF. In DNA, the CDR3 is TGCGCCAGTCAGGGAGGTTGGAATTCACCCCTCCACTTT.

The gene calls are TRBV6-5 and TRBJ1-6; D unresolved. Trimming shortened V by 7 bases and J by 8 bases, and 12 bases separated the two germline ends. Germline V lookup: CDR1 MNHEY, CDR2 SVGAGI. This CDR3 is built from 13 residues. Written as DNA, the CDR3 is TGTGCCAGCAAGAAGTCGGTGGATTCACCCCTCCACTTT. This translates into CASKKSVDSPLHF.